This entry lists 11 T cell receptor beta chains sequenced from one sample in a study of blood T cell repertoires in COVID-19. Data came from immunoSEQ multiplex PCR; TCRdb stores just in-frame clones and leaves some out. The table lists 90,000 to 150,000 clones, about 79% of them singletons. What was sequenced was peripheral blood. The receptors were gathered from a woman at least 80 years old with acute or convalescent COVID-19.

This clone occurred a few times. The genes are TRBV11-3 and TRBJ2-7; possibly TRBD1 for D (6 bases). Trimming cost V 3 bases and J 2 bases, with 14 bases left between them. Germline CDR1 SGHNT, CDR2 YENEEA. The CDR3 totals 15 residues. CDR3 sequence: CASSFSGAAAYEQYF. CDR3 sequence (DNA): TGTGCCAGCAGCTTTTCAGGGGCCGCTGCCTACGAGCAGTACTTC.

The V and J genes are TRBV7-2 and TRBJ1-6; 7 bases fit TRBD1. V shed 1 base and J 10 bases; nucleotides not matched to a gene: 7. From germline, CDR1 is SGHTA and CDR2 FQGNSA. This CDR3 spans 15 amino acids. The CDR3 spells CASSLGQGIPSPLHF. Here the CDR3 DNA reads TGTGCCAGCAGCTTAGGACAGGGTATCCCGTCACCCCTCCACTTT.

The rearrangement links TRBV7-8 to TRBJ2-2; TRBD1 matches at 9 bases. CDR3 length: 17 amino acids. Trimming at V came to 0 bases and at J to 5 bases, leaving 7 bases not matched to a gene. Germline CDR1 reads SGHVS; CDR2 reads FQNEAQ. The CDR3 reads CASSLAAGTGNTGELFF. DNA of the CDR3: TGTGCCAGCAGCTTAGCGGCCGGGACAGGGAATACCGGGGAGCTGTTTTTT.

Remarks on this clone: The junction shows a germline mismatch at one end, possibly a read error. V is TRBV6-5 and J is TRBJ1-2; D may be TRBD1 (6 bases). The CDR3 is made up of 16 amino acids. Per germline, CDR1 MNHEY and CDR2 SVGAGI. The CDR3 DNA follows: TGTGCCAGCAATTACTCGGGCCAGGGGCCGTTCTATGGCTACACCTTC. It yields the protein CASNYSGQGPFYGYTF.

This sequence joins TRBV5-1 and TRBJ2-3; 12 bases fit TRBD2. In germline, CDR1 is SGHRS, CDR2 YFSETQ. V shed 0 bases and J 5 bases; nucleotides not matched to a gene: 10. This CDR3 comprises 18 residues. CDR3: CASSLDASGGVFGDTQYF. CDR3 bases: TGCGCCAGCAGCTTGGATGCTAGCGGGGGGGTGTTCGGAGATACGCAGTATTTT.

This clone has just a few counts. The CDR3: CASTSYWGIQGAYGYTF. The CDR3 DNA reads TGTGCCAGCACTTCTTACTGGGGGATACAGGGGGCCTATGGCTACACCTTC. The V gene is TRBV5-6, the J gene TRBJ1-2; 9 bases are shared with TRBD1. The CDR3 is made up of 17 amino acids. Trimming removed 6 bases from V and 4 bases from J; junction bases left unmatched: 16. Germline CDR1 and CDR2: SGHDT and YYEEEE.

V is TRBV7-3 and J is TRBJ2-1; TRBD2 matches 7 bases. This CDR3 is built from 15 residues. Germline V CDR1 and CDR2: SGHTA, FQGTGA. The junction had 5 bases not matched to a gene; V was cut back by 3 bases and J by 3 bases. DNA for the CDR3: TGTGCCAGCAGCTTTGCCGGGGGGTTCTACAATGAGCAGTTCTTC. Its protein product is CASSFAGGFYNEQFF. Full variable domain (rest looked up from reference TRBV7-3 and TRBJ2-1): GAGVSQTPSNKVTEKGKYVELRCDPISGHTALYWYRQSLGQGPEFLIYFQGTGAADDSGLPNDRFFAVRPEGSVSTLKIQRTERGDSAVYLCASSFAGGFYNEQFFGPGTRLTVL.

The V gene is TRBV6-5, the J gene TRBJ1-5, with TRBD1 matching over 8 bases. CDR3 size: 14 residues. V was clipped by 4 bases and J by 7 bases; unmatched bases: 6. Germline V gene lookup returns CDR1 MNHEY and CDR2 SVGAGI. The CDR3 sequence is CASSSGQGEQPQHF. In nucleotides, the CDR3 is TGTGCCAGCAGTTCAGGACAGGGAGAGCAGCCCCAGCATTTT.

The rearrangement links TRBV29-1 to TRBJ2-2; D possibly corresponds to TRBD1 (5 bases). Looked up from germline, CDR1 is SQVTM and CDR2 is ANQGSEA. V lost 5 bases, J lost 1 base, and 8 bases lay in between. This CDR3 is 13 amino acids long. CDR3 protein: CSVKTVNTGELFF. The CDR3 DNA sequence: TGCAGCGTTAAGACAGTGAACACCGGGGAGCTGTTTTTT.

This chain connects TRBV30 to TRBJ1-5; TRBD1 agrees at 8 bases. The ends lost 6 bases at V and 7 bases at J; junction bases unmatched: 8. This CDR3 comprises 13 residues. Per germline, CDR1 GTSNPN and CDR2 SVGIG (reference sequence). The chain's CDR3 is CACSAGGGQPQHF. The DNA of the CDR3 is TGTGCCTGTAGCGCAGGGGGCGGCCAGCCCCAGCATTTT.

The V gene is TRBV28, the J gene TRBJ2-1; 8 nucleotides line up with TRBD1. This CDR3 has 15 residues. V lost 8 bases and J lost 0; bases outside the gene matches: 6. Germline V gene sequence: CDR1 MDHEN, CDR2 SYDVKM. CDR3 DNA sequence: TGTGCCAGCCGGGACAGGTCGAGCTCCTACAATGAGCAGTTCTTC. Amino acid sequence: CASRDRSSSYNEQFF. The full variable domain, with the rest looked up from reference TRBV28 and TRBJ2-1, is DVKVTQSSRYLVKRTGEKVFLECVQDMDHENMFWYRQDPGLGLRLIYFSYDVKMKEKGDIPEGYSVSREKKERFSLILESASTNQTSMYLCASRDRSSSYNEQFFGPGTRLTVL.